The 6 T cell receptor beta chains below come from one sample, sequenced in a study of blood T cell repertoires in COVID-19. Measured with immunoSEQ multiplex PCR; TCRdb has only the in-frame clones, and not every one. The table lists some 180,000 clones, around 86% of them singletons. Sequencing was performed on PBMCs or T cells enriched from blood (not recorded which). The source of these receptors is a woman aged 40 to 49 in a cohort exposed to, infected with or recovered from COVID-19 (not recorded which).

V and J are TRBV6-5 and TRBJ2-3; 9 nucleotides agree with TRBD1. This CDR3 region has 15 residues. CDR1 and CDR2 from the germline V gene are MNHEY and SVGAGI. V gave up 7 bases and J gave up 5 bases; unmatched junction bases: 10. CDR3 protein: CASTPDRGWEDTQYF. CDR3 bases: TGTGCCAGCACTCCTGACAGGGGGTGGGAAGATACGCAGTATTTT.

J is TRBJ2-1 and V is TRBV7-2, with TRBD2 identical over 8 bases. The CDR3 spans 15 residues. The V gene end was trimmed by 8 bases and the J gene end by 6 bases; junction bases not matched to a gene: 12. Germline-derived CDR1 and CDR2 are SGHTA and FQGNSA. Here the CDR3 DNA reads TGTGCCAGCCGATTCACGGGAGGGCCTGGCAATGAGCAGTTCTTC. Translation: CASRFTGGPGNEQFF. The full variable domain, its missing parts supplied by reference TRBV7-2 and TRBJ2-1, is GAGVSQSPSNKVTEKGKDVELRCDPISGHTALYWYRQSLGQGLEFLIYFQGNSAPDKSGLPSDRFSAERTGGSVSTLTIQRTQQEDSAVYLCASRFTGGPGNEQFFGPGTRLTVL.

The chain combines TRBV11-3 with TRBJ2-1; 7 bases line up with TRBD2. Germline CDR1 is SGHNT and CDR2 is YENEEA. CDR3 size: 15 residues. V lost 1 base to trimming and J lost 2 bases; unmatched junction nucleotides: 2. CDR3 residues: CASSLVGLAYNEQFF. CDR3 coding DNA: TGTGCCAGCAGCTTAGTAGGACTAGCCTACAATGAGCAGTTCTTC.

The CDR3 DNA is TGTGCCAGCAGCTTGATAGCGGGAGGTAAGTTCTTC. Translated: CASSLIAGGKFF. This sequence joins TRBV7-2 and TRBJ2-1; 10 nucleotides line up with TRBD2. Per the germline V gene, CDR1 is SGHTA and CDR2 is FQGNSA. The CDR3 length is 12 residues. Trimming at V came to 3 bases and at J to 14 bases, leaving 4 bases not matched to a gene. Using reference TRBV7-2 and TRBJ2-1 for the parts outside the CDR3, the full variable domain is GAGVSQSPSNKVTEKGKDVELRCDPISGHTALYWYRQSLGQGLEFLIYFQGNSAPDKSGLPSDRFSAERTGGSVSTLTIQRTQQEDSAVYLCASSLIAGGKFFGPGTRLTVL.

CDR3 bases: TGCGCCAGCAGCTTTGAAGCGGGAAGCTACAATGAGCAGTTCTTC. Translating it yields CASSFEAGSYNEQFF. The V gene is TRBV5-1, the J gene TRBJ2-1; TRBD2 matches 7 bases. The CDR3 extends over 15 amino acids. J was trimmed by 3 bases and V by 2 bases; bases with no gene match: 5. Germline V gene lookup returns CDR1 SGHRS and CDR2 YFSETQ.

This clone was seen a few times. Other DNA sequences within the sample encode an identical CDR3. The genes are TRBV2 and TRBJ2-7; 8 bases are a match to TRBD1. V lost 2 bases, J lost 0 bases, and 0 bases stayed unmatched. The germline V gene has CDR1 SNHLY and CDR2 FYNNEI. The CDR3 runs to 14 residues. The CDR3 DNA reads TGTGCCAGCAGTGAACAGGGGGCCTCCTACGAGCAGTACTTC. Translation: CASSEQGASYEQYF.